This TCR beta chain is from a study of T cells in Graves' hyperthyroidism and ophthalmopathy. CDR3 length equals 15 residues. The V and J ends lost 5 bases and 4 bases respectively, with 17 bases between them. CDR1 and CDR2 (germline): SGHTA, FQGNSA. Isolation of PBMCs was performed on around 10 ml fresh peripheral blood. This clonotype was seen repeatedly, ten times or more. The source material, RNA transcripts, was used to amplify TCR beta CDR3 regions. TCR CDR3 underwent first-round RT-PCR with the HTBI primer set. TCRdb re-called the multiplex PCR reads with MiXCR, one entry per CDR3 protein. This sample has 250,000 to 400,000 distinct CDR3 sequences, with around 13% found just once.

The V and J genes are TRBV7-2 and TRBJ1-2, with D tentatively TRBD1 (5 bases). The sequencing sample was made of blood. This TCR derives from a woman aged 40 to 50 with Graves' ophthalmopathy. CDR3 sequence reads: CASSPFRQFPYGYTF. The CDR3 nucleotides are TGTGCCAGCAGCCCCTTCCGACAGTTCCCCTATGGCTACACCTTC. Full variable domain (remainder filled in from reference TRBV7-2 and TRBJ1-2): GAGVSQSPSNKVTEKGKDVELRCDPISGHTALYWYRQSLGQGLEFLIYFQGNSAPDKSGLPSDRFSAERTGGSVSTLTIQRTQQEDSAVYLCASSPFRQFPYGYTFGSGTRLTVV.